This T cell receptor beta chain stems from a study of blood T cells in healthy people across ages. Study-level findings and limits: Relative to aged donors, long-lived donors carried more naive CD4+ cells and displayed higher diversity.

Together with a sample-barcoded 5' primer, a J-beta primer mix was included in a second PCR lasting roughly 6 to 12 cycles. MiXCR, run by TCRdb on the 5' RACE reads, gives a single entry per CDR3 protein. Among 1.8 million or so distinct CDR3 sequences listed, approximately 39% were seen once. To note about this clonotype: The antigen is unknown.

Germline CDR1 MNHNY, CDR2 SVGAGI (reference sequence). The CDR3 has 12 residues. Sequencing was performed on blood. This chain joins TRBV6-6 and TRBJ2-5; unclear D gene. The TCR sequence derives from a human donor in good health. CDR3 in DNA: TGTGTCTCAATGGGCAAGGAAGAGACCCAGTACTTC. It encodes CVSMGKEETQYF.